These 4 T cell receptor beta chains originate from one sample sequenced in a study of blood T cell repertoires in COVID-19. Sequenced by immunoSEQ multiplex PCR; TCRdb stores in-frame clones only, minus some. The sample contains 60,000 or so clones, roughly 79% of which appear only once. The source material was peripheral blood. The receptors were gathered from a human donor in a cohort sampled during active COVID-19.

The CDR3 loop reads CASSFRVSGSVYEQYF. In nucleotides, the CDR3 is TGTGCCAGCAGTTTCCGGGTTAGCGGGAGTGTCTACGAGCAGTACTTC. The rearrangement joins TRBV28 to TRBJ2-7, with 9 bases fitting TRBD2. V trimming: 3 bases; J trimming: 3 bases; junction bases outside the gene matches: 9. The CDR3 length is 16 residues. CDR1 is MDHEN, CDR2 SYDVKM, per germline. Full variable domain (missing parts from reference TRBV28 and TRBJ2-7): DVKVTQSSRYLVKRTGEKVFLECVQDMDHENMFWYRQDPGLGLRLIYFSYDVKMKEKGDIPEGYSVSREKKERFSLILESASTNQTSMYLCASSFRVSGSVYEQYFGPGTRLTVT.

Here the CDR3 reads CASRRTSGRAYEQYF. CDR3 sequence (DNA): TGTGCCAGCAGACGCACTAGCGGGAGGGCCTACGAGCAGTACTTC. The chain links TRBV6-5 to TRBJ2-7; 13 bases are shared with TRBD2. The length of the CDR3 is 15 residues. V gave up 6 bases and J gave up 2 bases; unmatched junction bases: 4. Germline CDR1 MNHEY, CDR2 SVGAGI.

The CDR3: CASSLGTSAYEQYF. The CDR3 DNA follows: TGTGCCAGCAGCTTAGGTACTAGCGCCTACGAGCAGTACTTC. V is TRBV7-9 and J is TRBJ2-7, with 7 nucleotides matching TRBD2. From germline, CDR1 is SEHNR and CDR2 FQNEAQ (reference sequence). The junction had 2 bases not matched to a gene; V was cut back by 1 base and J by 2 bases. The CDR3 length is 14 residues.

This chain links TRBV3-1 (or the pseudogene TRBV3-2) with TRBJ2-7, with a tentative D call TRBD2 (5 bases). The CDR3 runs to 14 residues. Trimming took 0 bases from V and 3 from J, leaving 9 bases between them. CDR1 and CDR2 from the germline V gene are LGHDT and YNNKEL (reference sequence). The CDR3 nucleotides are TGTGCCAGCAGCCAAGAACTCGGGAACTACGAGCAGTACTTC. Its protein is CASSQELGNYEQYF.